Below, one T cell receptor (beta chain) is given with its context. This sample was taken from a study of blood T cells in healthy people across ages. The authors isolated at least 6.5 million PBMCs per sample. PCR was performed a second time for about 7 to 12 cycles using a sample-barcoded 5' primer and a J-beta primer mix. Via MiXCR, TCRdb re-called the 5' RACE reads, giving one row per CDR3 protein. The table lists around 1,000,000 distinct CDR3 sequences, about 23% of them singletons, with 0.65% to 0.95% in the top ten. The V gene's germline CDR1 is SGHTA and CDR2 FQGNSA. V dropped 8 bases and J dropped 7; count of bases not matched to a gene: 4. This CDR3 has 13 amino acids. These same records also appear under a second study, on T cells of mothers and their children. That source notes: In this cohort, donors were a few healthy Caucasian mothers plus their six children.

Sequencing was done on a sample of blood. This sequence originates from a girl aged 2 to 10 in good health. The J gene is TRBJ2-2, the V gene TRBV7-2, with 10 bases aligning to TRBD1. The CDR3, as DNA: TGTGCCAGCCCCGGGACAGGGGTCGGGGAGCTGTTTTTT. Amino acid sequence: CASPGTGVGELFF.